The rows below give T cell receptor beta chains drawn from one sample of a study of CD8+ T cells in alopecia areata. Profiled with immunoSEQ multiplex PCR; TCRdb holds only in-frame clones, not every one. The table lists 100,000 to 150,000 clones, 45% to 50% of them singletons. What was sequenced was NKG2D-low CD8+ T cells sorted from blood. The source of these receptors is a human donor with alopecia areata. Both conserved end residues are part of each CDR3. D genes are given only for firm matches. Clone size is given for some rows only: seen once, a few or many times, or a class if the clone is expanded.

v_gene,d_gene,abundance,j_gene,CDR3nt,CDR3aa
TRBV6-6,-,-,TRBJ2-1,TGTGCCAGCAGTCCCCTTGGTGAGCAGTTCTTC,CASSPLGEQFF
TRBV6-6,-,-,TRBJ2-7,TGTGCCAGCAGATCAGGGTCCTACGAGCAGTACTTC,CASRSGSYEQYF
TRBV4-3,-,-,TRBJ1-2,TGCGCCAGCAGCCAAGTAGGCAGCGCTGGCTACACCTTC,CASSQVGSAGYTF
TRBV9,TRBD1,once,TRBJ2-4,TGTGCCAGCAGCGTAGAGGGGGCGGCCAAAAACATTCAGTACTTC,CASSVEGAAKNIQYF
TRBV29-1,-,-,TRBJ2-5,TGCAGCGTTGAAGGGGGGGTCCCTGACAATGAGCAGTACTTC,CSVEGGVPDNEQYF
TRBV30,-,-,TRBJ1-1,TGTGCCTCGGGATTACCTGAAGCTTTCTTT,CASGLPEAFF
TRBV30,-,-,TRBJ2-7,TGTGCCTGGGATCGAGGGGGGGACTACGAGCAGTACTTC,CAWDRGGDYEQYF
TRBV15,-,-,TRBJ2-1,TGTGCCACCAGTGCATATGGCAATGAGCAGTTCTTC,CATSAYGNEQFF
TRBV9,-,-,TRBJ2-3,TGTGCCAGCAGCGTCCAGGGTAGAGGGACAGATACGCAGTATTTT,CASSVQGRGTDTQYF
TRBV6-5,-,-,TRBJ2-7,TGTGCCAGCATCGACTCCCTGGGCTCCTACGAGCAGTACTTC,CASIDSLGSYEQYF
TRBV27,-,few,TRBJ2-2,TGTGCCAGCAGTTGGGGCAGCACCGGGGAGCTGTTTTTT,CASSWGSTGELFF
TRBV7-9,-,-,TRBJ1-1,TGTGCCAGCAGCCTGGCCGGGAACACTGAAGCTTTCTTT,CASSLAGNTEAFF
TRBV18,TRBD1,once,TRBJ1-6,TGTGCCAGCTCACCTATTGGGACAGGAGGGTCACCCCTCCACTTT,CASSPIGTGGSPLHF
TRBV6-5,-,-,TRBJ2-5,TGTGCCAGCAGCGGGGGAAGCGAGACCCAGTACTTC,CASSGGSETQYF
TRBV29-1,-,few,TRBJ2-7,TGCAGCGCCCAGATAGCTGTGCACGAGCAGTACTTC,CSAQIAVHEQYF
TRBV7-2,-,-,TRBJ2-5,TGTGCCAGCAGCTTACCGGGGGCGCGAGAGACCCAGTACTTC,CASSLPGARETQYF
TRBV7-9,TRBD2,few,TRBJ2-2,TGTGCCAGCAGCCGTAGCGGGAGCCTCACCGGGGAGCTGTTTTTT,CASSRSGSLTGELFF
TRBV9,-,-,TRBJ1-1,TGTGCCAGCAGCGGTGGGACGGCGAACACTGAAGCTTTCTTT,CASSGGTANTEAFF
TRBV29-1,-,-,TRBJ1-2,TGCAGCGTTGATCGACTGGGAAGTGGGAACTATGGCTACACCTTC,CSVDRLGSGNYGYTF
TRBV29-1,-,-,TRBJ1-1,TGCAGCGGGACGGCAGGGTTGAGAGCTTTCTTT,CSGTAGLRAFF
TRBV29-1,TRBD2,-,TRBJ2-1,TGCAGCACCTATAGCGGGAGAGGGGGGAATGAGCAGTTCTTC,CSTYSGRGGNEQFF
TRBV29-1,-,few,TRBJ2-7,TGCAGCGTTGAGCAGAGCTCCTACGAGCAGTACTTC,CSVEQSSYEQYF
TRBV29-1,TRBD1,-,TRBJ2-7,TGCAGCGCCGAACAGGGGACCGAGCAGTACTTC,CSAEQGTEQYF
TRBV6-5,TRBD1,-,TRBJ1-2,TGTGCCAGCAGCTGGGGACAGGGGGCAGATGGCTACACCTTC,CASSWGQGADGYTF
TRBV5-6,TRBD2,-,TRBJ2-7,TGTGCCAGCAGCTTAGGAGCGGGAGTGAACGAGCAGTACTTC,CASSLGAGVNEQYF
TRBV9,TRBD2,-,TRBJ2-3,TGTGCCAGCAGCGTATCGGGGGGAGGGCCAGATACGCAGTATTTT,CASSVSGGGPDTQYF
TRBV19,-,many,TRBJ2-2,TGTGCCAGTAGTAATTTTGGCGGCACCGGGGAGCTGTTTTTT,CASSNFGGTGELFF
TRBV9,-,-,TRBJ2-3,TGTGCCAGCAGCGTGAGCGGTTTAGATACGCAGTATTTT,CASSVSGLDTQYF
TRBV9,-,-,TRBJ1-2,TGTGCCAGCAGCGCTGTAGGGACGGAATTCGGCTACACCTTC,CASSAVGTEFGYTF
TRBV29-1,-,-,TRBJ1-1,TGCAGCGTTGAAGAAATTGCGGGCACTGAAGCTTTCTTT,CSVEEIAGTEAFF
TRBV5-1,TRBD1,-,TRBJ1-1,TGCGCCAGCAGCTTATCGGGACAGACGAACACTGAAGCTTTCTTT,CASSLSGQTNTEAFF
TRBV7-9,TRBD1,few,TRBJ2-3,TGTGCCAGCAGCTTGGGTTCGACAGGGGAGAAGTACACAGATACGCAGTATTTT,CASSLGSTGEKYTDTQYF
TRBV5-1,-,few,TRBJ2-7,TGCGCCAGCAGCTCGGACGACTACGAGCAGTACTTC,CASSSDDYEQYF
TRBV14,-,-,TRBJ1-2,TGTGCCAGCAGCCCGCAGGGGTCTAGCTACACCTTC,CASSPQGSSYTF
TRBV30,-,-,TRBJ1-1,TGTGCCTGGACCCGGGGGCGTTACACTGAAGCTTTCTTT,CAWTRGRYTEAFF
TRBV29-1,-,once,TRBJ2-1,TGCAGCGTAAGTACCTCCTCCTACAATGAGCAGTTCTTC,CSVSTSSYNEQFF
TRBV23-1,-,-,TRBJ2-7,TGCGCCAGCAGCCAATCGGGACGCTCCTACGAGCAGTACTTC,CASSQSGRSYEQYF
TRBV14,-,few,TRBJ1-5,TGTGCCAGCAGCCAAGGGACTCTAAGGGACTTGGAGGGCCAGCCCCAGCATTTT,CASSQGTLRDLEGQPQHF
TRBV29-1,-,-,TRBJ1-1,TGCAGCGTCGCGGGGGTTAACACTGAAGCTTTCTTT,CSVAGVNTEAFF
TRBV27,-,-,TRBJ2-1,TGTGCCAGCAGTGCCCCCATGGACAATGAGCAGTTCTTC,CASSAPMDNEQFF
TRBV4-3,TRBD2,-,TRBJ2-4,TGCGCCAGCAGCCAAGATCGAGCGGGAGCGGGGCTGGGGTCGAAAAACATTCAGTACTTC,CASSQDRAGAGLGSKNIQYF
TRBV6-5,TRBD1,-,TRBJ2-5,TGTGCCAGCAGTCGAACAGGGGGCCAAGAGACCCAGTACTTC,CASSRTGGQETQYF
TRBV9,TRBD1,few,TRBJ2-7,TGTGCCAGCAGCGAGGGGACAGGGGTCTACGAGCAGTACTTC,CASSEGTGVYEQYF